These 2 T cell receptor beta chains were all obtained from the same sample, sequenced in a study of metastatic and nonmetastatic thyroid tumors. Each patient went into thyroid surgery without having received any treatment. TCRdb reanalyzed the PCR reads via MiXCR. The sample records approximately 41,000 clones, roughly 24% being singletons. Sequenced: tumor tissue. The receptors were sampled from a female donor with papillary thyroid cancer or a benign thyroid nodule (not recorded which). Some clones in this sample may be carry-over from other donors' samples.

This clone came up a few times. This same CDR3 is encoded by further DNA sequences in the sample. The V gene is TRBV12-3 or TRBV12-4, the J gene TRBJ2-7, with a weak D call TRBD2 (5 bases). This CDR3 region has 11 residues. Deletions cut 5 bases from V and 7 bases from J, with 9 bases between. The CDR3 DNA follows: TGTGCCAGCAGTAGTAGAGGGGAGCAGTACTTC. It encodes CASSSRGEQYF.

The chain joins TRBV4-1 to TRBJ1-1; D not resolved. Trimming took off 3 bases at V and 4 bases at J, with 12 bases between the two ends. This CDR3 region has 14 residues. Germline V gene data show CDR1 as MGHRA and CDR2 as YSYEKL. The chain's CDR3 is CASSHPGEGTEAFF. The CDR3 DNA follows: TGCGCCAGCAGCCACCCCGGGGAGGGCACTGAAGCTTTCTTT.